This is a list of T cell receptor beta chains from one sample in a study of T cells in Graves' hyperthyroidism and ophthalmopathy. TCRdb reprocessed the multiplex PCR reads with MiXCR, giving one entry per CDR3 protein. The sample holds fewer than 750,000 distinct CDR3 sequences, 46% seen once. Source material: peripheral blood or thyroid tissue (not recorded which). The receptors shown here come from a woman aged 18 to 35 with Graves' hyperthyroidism. The CDR3 runs from the conserved cysteine through the conserved F or W.

v_gene: TRBV2; len: 16; CDR3aa: CASSRMTGSGNQPQHF
v_gene: TRBV7-8; len: 13; CDR3aa: CASSGGGEHTQYF
v_gene: TRBV9; len: 13; CDR3aa: CASRSSGSPEQYF
v_gene: TRBV2; len: 17; CDR3aa: CASSTDTGDYEFETQYF
v_gene: TRBV3-1; len: 15; CDR3aa: CASSLGTSGSPEQYF
v_gene: TRBV20-1; len: 14; CDR3aa: CSATDRGLSYGYTF
v_gene: TRBV10-3; len: 15; CDR3aa: CAISESAGQGDEAFF
v_gene: TRBV27; len: 14; CDR3aa: CASSLVGPGDGYTF
v_gene: TRBV11-3; len: 13; CDR3aa: CASSSNMETEAFF
v_gene: TRBV4-1; len: 15; CDR3aa: CASSQLSSGAYEQYF
v_gene: TRBV6-2/TRBV6-3; len: 16; CDR3aa: CASSHRYRDNSQPQHF
v_gene: TRBV15; len: 14; CDR3aa: CATSREGTEGSLFF
v_gene: TRBV10-2; len: 15; CDR3aa: CASGGEDRVVQPQHF
v_gene: TRBV11-2; len: 15; CDR3aa: CASSRQGRANYGYTF
v_gene: TRBV4-2; len: 15; CDR3aa: CASSPGGTGNSPLHF
v_gene: TRBV7-9; len: 17; CDR3aa: CASSLEAGGGWYEKLFF